One and the same sample provided the 23 T cell receptor beta chains below, sequenced in a study of OX40 agonist ivuxolimab in advanced cancers. Sequenced by immunoSEQ multiplex PCR; TCRdb stores in-frame clones only, minus some. The data show 150,000 to 190,000 clones, approximately 94% seen once. The sample here was CD4+ or CD8+ T cells sorted from blood, taken in a trial of the OX40 agonist ivuxolimab. The receptors were sampled from an adult with an advanced solid tumor such as melanoma, head and neck, liver or kidney cancer.

This chain uses TRBV11-2 with TRBJ2-3, with 12 bases identical to TRBD2. The germline V gene encodes CDR1 SGHAT and CDR2 FQNNGV. V shed 5 bases and J 2 bases; nucleotides not matched to a gene: 11. CDR3 size: 18 residues. CDR3 residues: CASSRNPGLAGSTDTQYF. For the CDR3, the DNA is TGTGCCAGCAGCCGAAACCCCGGACTAGCGGGATCCACAGATACGCAGTATTTT.

The rearrangement joins TRBV11-2 to TRBJ1-1; a possible D gene is TRBD1 (5 bases). This CDR3 has 14 amino acids. Germline V gene data show CDR1 as SGHAT and CDR2 as FQNNGV. The V gene lost 5 bases and the J gene lost 8 bases, with 18 bases spanning the gap. Here the CDR3 DNA reads TGTGCCAGCAGCCGCGAACTCCCAGGGACCGAAGCTTTCTTT. It yields the protein CASSRELPGTEAFF.

The chain uses TRBV19 and TRBJ2-2; D is uncertain. Germline CDR1 and CDR2: LNHDA and SQIVND (reference sequence). This CDR3 has 16 amino acids. The V end lost 1 base, the J end lost 1 base, and 10 bases lay between the germline ends. The CDR3 nucleotides read TGTGCCAGTAGTATAGGCGACACCCTGAACACCGGGGAGCTGTTTTTT. As protein: CASSIGDTLNTGELFF.

This clone was detected once. This chain uses TRBV7-3 with TRBJ2-5; TRBD2 matches 11 bases. The CDR3 is 15 residues long. Germline CDR1 SGHTA, CDR2 FQGTGA. V was pared by 5 bases and J by 5 bases, with 7 bases of the junction left unmatched. CDR3 nucleotide sequence: TGTGCCAGCAGCCTACGACTAGCGGGACTGGAGACCCAGTACTTC. This gives the protein CASSLRLAGLETQYF.

This clone has only a few counts. The chain joins TRBV7-2 to TRBJ1-4, with D perhaps TRBD1 (5 bases). This CDR3 is 15 amino acids long. The V gene's germline CDR1 is SGHTA and CDR2 FQGNSA. V was pared by 3 bases and J by 5 bases, with 13 bases between. CDR3 in amino acids: CASSLGPFSNEKLFF. The DNA of the CDR3 is TGTGCCAGCAGCTTGGGACCGTTCAGCAATGAAAAACTGTTTTTT.

J is TRBJ2-3 and V is TRBV7-2; D unresolved. Trimming stripped 5 bases from V and 6 bases from J, with 15 bases between. CDR3 length equals 14 residues. CDR1 and CDR2 from the germline V gene are SGHTA and FQGNSA. The CDR3 region is CASSLALRADTQYF. CDR3 sequence (DNA): TGTGCCAGCAGCCTCGCCCTCCGCGCCGATACGCAGTATTTT.

This chain joins TRBV14 and TRBJ2-7; 10 positions match TRBD2. This CDR3 comprises 14 residues. Germline values: CDR1 SGHDN, CDR2 FVKESK. Losses at the gene ends were 5 bases for V and 1 base for J; bases not matched to a gene: 2. CDR3 amino acids: CASSASGSSYEQYF. CDR3 nucleotides: TGTGCCAGCAGCGCTAGCGGGAGTTCCTACGAGCAGTACTTC.

The V and J genes are TRBV25-1 and TRBJ2-7, with TRBD1 matching over 7 bases. CDR3 size: 15 residues. The germline gives CDR1 MGHDK, CDR2 SYGVNS. V lost 3 bases and J lost 3; bases outside the gene matches: 8. CDR3: CASSDPGTADYEQYF. The CDR3 nucleotides are TGTGCCAGCAGTGATCCCGGGACAGCGGACTACGAGCAGTACTTC.

This clone has just one count. Written as DNA, the CDR3 is TGTGCCAGTAGTATCTCGACAGGGAACACTGAAGCTTTCTTT. Its protein is CASSISTGNTEAFF. The chain combines TRBV19 with TRBJ1-1; D possibly corresponds to TRBD1 (6 bases). The CDR3 consists of 14 residues. Trimming cost V 3 bases and J 1 base, with 9 bases left between them. The germline CDR1 and CDR2 sequences are LNHDA and SQIVND (reference sequence).

This clone was seen just once. The chain joins TRBV28 to TRBJ2-5, with D unclear. Trimming took off 6 bases at V and 5 bases at J, with 4 bases between the two ends. Germline-derived CDR1 and CDR2 are MDHEN and SYDVKM. The CDR3 runs 10 residues. The CDR3 here is CASRSETQYF. The CDR3 nucleotides read TGTGCCAGCAGGAGTGAGACCCAGTACTTC.

The genes are TRBV5-8 and TRBJ1-2; 8 bases match TRBD1. The germline V gene has CDR1 SGHTS and CDR2 YDEGEE. V lost 0 bases, J lost 4 bases, and 5 bases stayed unmatched. There are 15 residues in the CDR3. This CDR3 reads CASSLGQGAGYGYTF. DNA for the CDR3: TGTGCCAGCAGCTTGGGTCAGGGGGCCGGCTATGGCTACACCTTC. The full variable domain, rest sourced from reference TRBV5-8 and TRBJ1-2, is EAGVTQSPTHLIKTRGQQATLRCSPISGHTSVYWYQQALGLGLQFLLWYDEGEERNRGNFPPRFSGRQFPNYSSELNVNALELEDSALYLCASSLGQGAGYGYTFGSGTRLTVV.

This chain links TRBV11-3 with TRBJ2-1; the D gene is possibly TRBD2 (6 bases). This CDR3 spans 14 amino acids. The V end lost 5 bases, the J end lost 5 bases, and 13 bases lay between the germline ends. The germline V gene has CDR1 SGHNT and CDR2 YENEEA. This CDR3 is CASSRPGLNNEQFF. CDR3 DNA sequence: TGTGCCAGCAGCCGACCGGGACTGAACAATGAGCAGTTCTTC.

This sequence joins TRBV18 and TRBJ1-1, with D unclear. CDR1 KGHSH and CDR2 LQKENI come from the germline V gene. This CDR3 is built from 17 residues. V lost 1 base and J lost 5, with 20 bases in between. DNA for the CDR3: TGTGCCAGCTCACCACAGCCCCCTGCTAGCGGAGTGACTGAAGCTTTCTTT. This gives the protein CASSPQPPASGVTEAFF.

The chain uses TRBV7-3 and TRBJ2-1, with 10 bases aligning to TRBD2. CDR3 size: 15 residues. Germline CDR1 SGHTA, CDR2 FQGTGA. The V and J ends lost 5 bases and 5 bases, in that order; junction bases with no gene match: 6. The CDR3 nucleotides read TGTGCCAGCAGCGCCCGACTAGCGGGCAACAATGAGCAGTTCTTC. Protein product: CASSARLAGNNEQFF.

The chain recombines TRBV12-5 with TRBJ1-1; 9 nucleotides match TRBD1. The CDR3 is made up of 18 amino acids. Trimming at V came to 2 bases and at J to 1 base, leaving 11 bases not matched to a gene. CDR1 and CDR2 from the germline V gene are LGHNT and FRNRAP. CDR3 nucleotide sequence: TGTGCTAGTGGTTTGCCCCAAGCCTGGGACAGGGCGAACACTGAAGCTTTCTTT. Its protein product is CASGLPQAWDRANTEAFF.

J is TRBJ1-5 and V is TRBV5-6; 7 nucleotides line up with TRBD1. CDR1 is SGHDT and CDR2 is YYEEEE in the germline V gene. This CDR3 has 15 residues. V lost 3 bases and J lost 0; bases outside the gene matches: 3. The CDR3 loop is CASSWDRYSNQPQHF. CDR3 nucleotide sequence: TGTGCCAGCAGCTGGGACAGATATAGCAATCAGCCCCAGCATTTT.

This chain uses TRBV6-6 with TRBJ1-1; D uncertain. Germline CDR1 reads MNHNY; CDR2 reads SVGAGI (reference sequence). The CDR3 is 14 amino acids. Deletions cut 5 bases from V and 7 bases from J, with 17 bases between. For the CDR3, the DNA is TGTGCCAGCAGTCCCGCTAACGAGAGAATTGAAGCTTTCTTT. Translated: CASSPANERIEAFF.

The J gene is TRBJ2-5, the V gene TRBV5-5; a possible D gene is TRBD1 (5 bases). The CDR3 runs to 13 residues. Germline-derived CDR1 and CDR2 are SGHKS and YYEKEE (reference sequence). V lost 4 bases to trimming and J lost 2 bases, with 9 bases between them. DNA of the CDR3: TGTGCCAGCAGCGTTCAGGGACAAGAGACCCAGTACTTC. Translation: CASSVQGQETQYF.

This chain links TRBV6-1 with TRBJ2-7; TRBD1 aligns across 9 bases. The germline V gene has CDR1 MNHNS and CDR2 SASEGT. With V trimmed by 3 bases and J by 2 bases, 5 bases remained unmatched. The CDR3 is 15 residues long. The CDR3 DNA is TGTGCCAGCAGTGAGGACAGGGGCGGACCCTACGAGCAGTACTTC. It codes for CASSEDRGGPYEQYF.

The V call is TRBV15, the J call TRBJ2-5; either TRBD1 or TRBD2 may fit D (7 bases each). CDR3 length equals 16 residues. Trimming pared 3 bases from V and 1 base from J, leaving 15 bases between. Germline V CDR1 and CDR2: LNHNV, YYDKDF (reference sequence). CDR3 DNA: TGTGCCACCAGCAGCACGCGGGGGACAGCCCAAGAGACCCAGTACTTC. This codes for CATSSTRGTAQETQYF.

In regard to this clone: Within the sample, other DNA sequences also encode this same CDR3. The J gene is TRBJ2-7, the V gene TRBV18; D not resolved. The CDR3 contains 11 residues. Looked up from germline, CDR1 is KGHSH and CDR2 is LQKENI. With 3 bases removed from V and 4 bases from J, the gap between germline ends came to 4 bases. The CDR3 DNA reads as TGTGCCAGCTCACCGAATTACGAGCAGTACTTC. It is translated as CASSPNYEQYF.

The chain employs TRBV6-5 and TRBJ2-7, with 7 bases lining up with TRBD1. Germline V CDR1 and CDR2: MNHEY, SVGAGI. This CDR3 has 14 amino acids. The junction had 7 bases not matched to a gene; V was cut back by 6 bases and J by 2 bases. CDR3 protein: CASRAGTVPYEQYF. The CDR3 nucleotides read TGTGCCAGCAGAGCCGGGACAGTCCCCTACGAGCAGTACTTC.

V and J are TRBV7-3 and TRBJ2-6; 8 nucleotides line up with TRBD1. V lost 2 bases and J lost 2; bases outside the gene matches: 5. Germline-derived CDR1 and CDR2 are SGHTA and FQGTGA. The CDR3 covers 17 residues. The CDR3 loop reads CASSLQGAIAGANVLTF. The CDR3, as DNA: TGTGCCAGCAGCTTACAGGGGGCGATTGCTGGGGCCAACGTCCTGACTTTC.